Only a few counts were recorded for the clone carrying this T cell receptor beta chain. What it recognizes is unknown. This entry comes from a study of regulatory T cells in long-lasting Graves disease. Looking at the study overall: Persistence in Graves' disease denoted antithyroid drug use beyond 5 years alongside positive TSH receptor antibodies.

Study-level results: Limited sample numbers may have lowered accuracy. Persistent disease samples used TRBV28, TRBJ1-2 and TRBJ2-5 preferentially.

Investigators prepared the TCR beta libraries by applying iRepertoire HTBI primers and Arm-PCR of CDR3 regions. TCRdb called the multiplex PCR reads again in MiXCR, with one record for every CDR3 protein. The sample lists roughly 500,000 distinct CDR3 sequences, less than 25% occurring once. Time point given: persistent/refractory GD, antithyroid drugs over 5 years with positive TRAb. PBMC RNA was the source of the TCR library. As collected, the peripheral blood samples measured roughly 10 milliliters each and went into EDTA tubes. V was shortened by 1 base and J by 9 bases, with 10 bases between the two germline ends. The CDR3 loop spans 14 amino acids. Germline V gene sequence: CDR1 SGHDN, CDR2 FVKESK.

The TCR comes from a female donor with Graves disease. This specimen was peripheral blood mononuclear cells (PBMCs), taken when the disease was refractory, from a patient treated with antithyroid drugs. The J gene is TRBJ1-6, the V gene TRBV14; D uncertain. The CDR3 loop reads CASSQGGGGSPLHF. The CDR3 DNA sequence: TGTGCCAGCAGCCAAGGGGGTGGAGGTTCACCCCTCCACTTT.